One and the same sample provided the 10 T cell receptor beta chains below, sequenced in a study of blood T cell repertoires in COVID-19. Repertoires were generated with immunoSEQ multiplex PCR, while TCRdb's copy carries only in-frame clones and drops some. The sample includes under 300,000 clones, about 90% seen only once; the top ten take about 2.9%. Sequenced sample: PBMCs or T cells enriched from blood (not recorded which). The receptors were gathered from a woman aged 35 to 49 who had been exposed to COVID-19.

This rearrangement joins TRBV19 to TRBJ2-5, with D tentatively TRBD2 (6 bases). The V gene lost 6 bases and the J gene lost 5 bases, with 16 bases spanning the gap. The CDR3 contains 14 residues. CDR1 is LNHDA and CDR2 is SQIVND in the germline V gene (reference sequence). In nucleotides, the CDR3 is TGTGCCAGTAGGGGCAGGGAGGTAGGGGAGACCCAGTACTTC. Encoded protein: CASRGREVGETQYF. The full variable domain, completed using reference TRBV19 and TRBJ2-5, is DGGITQSPKYLFRKEGQNVTLSCEQNLNHDAMYWYRQDPGQGLRLIYYSQIVNDFQKGDIAEGYSVSREKKESFPLTVTSAQKNPTAFYLCASRGREVGETQYFGPGTRLLVL.

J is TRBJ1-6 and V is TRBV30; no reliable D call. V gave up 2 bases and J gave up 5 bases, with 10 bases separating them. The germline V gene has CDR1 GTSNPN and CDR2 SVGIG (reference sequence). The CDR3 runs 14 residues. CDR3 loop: CAWSITRNNSPLHF. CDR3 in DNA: TGTGCCTGGAGTATTACAAGAAATAATTCACCCCTCCACTTT.

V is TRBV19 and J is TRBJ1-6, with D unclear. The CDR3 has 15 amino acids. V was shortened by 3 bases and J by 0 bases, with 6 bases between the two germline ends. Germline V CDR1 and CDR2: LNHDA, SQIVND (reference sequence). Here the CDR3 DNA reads TGTGCCAGTAGTATCGTCAGCTCCTATAATTCACCCCTCCACTTT. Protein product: CASSIVSSYNSPLHF.

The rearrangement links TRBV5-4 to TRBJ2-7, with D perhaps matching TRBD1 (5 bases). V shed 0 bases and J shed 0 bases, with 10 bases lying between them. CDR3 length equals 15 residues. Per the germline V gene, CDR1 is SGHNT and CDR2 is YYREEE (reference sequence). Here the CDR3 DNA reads TGTGCCAGCAGCTTGGATGTGGGGCTCTCCTACGAGCAGTACTTC. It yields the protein CASSLDVGLSYEQYF.

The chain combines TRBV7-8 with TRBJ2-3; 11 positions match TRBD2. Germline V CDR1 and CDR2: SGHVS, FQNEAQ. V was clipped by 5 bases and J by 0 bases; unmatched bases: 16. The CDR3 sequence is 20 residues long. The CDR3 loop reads CASSNRPLGTSGASTDTQYF. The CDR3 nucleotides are TGTGCCAGCAGCAACCGCCCGCTGGGGACTAGCGGAGCTAGCACAGATACGCAGTATTTT.

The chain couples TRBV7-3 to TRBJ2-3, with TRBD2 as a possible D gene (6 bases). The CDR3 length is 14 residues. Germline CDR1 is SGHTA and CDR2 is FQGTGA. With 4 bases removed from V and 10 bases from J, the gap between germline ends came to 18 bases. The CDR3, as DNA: TGTGCCAGCAGCTCCCCGGCCGTAGCGGCTGCGCAGTATTTT. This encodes CASSSPAVAAAQYF.

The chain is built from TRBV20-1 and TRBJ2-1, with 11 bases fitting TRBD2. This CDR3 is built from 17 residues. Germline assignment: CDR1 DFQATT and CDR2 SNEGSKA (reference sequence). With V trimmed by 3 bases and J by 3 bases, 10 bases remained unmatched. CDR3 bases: TGCAGTGCTAGTCGGGGGACTAGCGGATTTAACTACAATGAGCAGTTCTTC. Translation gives CSASRGTSGFNYNEQFF.

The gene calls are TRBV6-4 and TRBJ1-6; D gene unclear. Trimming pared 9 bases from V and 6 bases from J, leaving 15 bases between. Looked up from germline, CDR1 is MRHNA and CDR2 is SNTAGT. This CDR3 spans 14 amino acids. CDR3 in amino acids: CARRRGRFNSPLHF. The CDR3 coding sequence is TGTGCCAGACGGCGCGGGCGATTTAATTCACCCCTCCACTTT.

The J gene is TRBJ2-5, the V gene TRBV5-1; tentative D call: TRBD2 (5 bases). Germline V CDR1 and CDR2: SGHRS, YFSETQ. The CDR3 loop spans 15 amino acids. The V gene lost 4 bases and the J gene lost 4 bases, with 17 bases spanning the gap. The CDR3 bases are TGCGCCAGCAGCCCTCAACTCCGGGGTGGAGAGACCCAGTACTTC. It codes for CASSPQLRGGETQYF.

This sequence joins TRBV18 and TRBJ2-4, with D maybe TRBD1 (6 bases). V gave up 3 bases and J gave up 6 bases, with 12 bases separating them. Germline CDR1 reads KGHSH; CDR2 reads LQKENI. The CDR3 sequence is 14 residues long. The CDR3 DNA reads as TGTGCCAGCTCACCCTCCACAGGGCTAAACATTCAGTACTTC. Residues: CASSPSTGLNIQYF.